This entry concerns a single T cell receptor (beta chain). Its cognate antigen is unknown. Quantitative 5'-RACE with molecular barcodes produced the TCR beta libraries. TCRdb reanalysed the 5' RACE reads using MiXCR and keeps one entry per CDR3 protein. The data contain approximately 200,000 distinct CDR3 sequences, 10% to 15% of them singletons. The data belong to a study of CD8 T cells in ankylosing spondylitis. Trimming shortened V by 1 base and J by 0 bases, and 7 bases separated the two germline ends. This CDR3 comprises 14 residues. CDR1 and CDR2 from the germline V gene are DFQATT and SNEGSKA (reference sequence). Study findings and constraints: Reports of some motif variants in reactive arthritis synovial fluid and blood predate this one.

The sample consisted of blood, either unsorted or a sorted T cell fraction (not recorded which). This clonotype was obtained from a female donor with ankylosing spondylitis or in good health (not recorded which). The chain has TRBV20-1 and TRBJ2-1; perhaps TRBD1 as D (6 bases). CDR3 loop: CSARVGGSYNEQFF. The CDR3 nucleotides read TGCAGTGCTAGAGTAGGGGGCTCCTACAATGAGCAGTTCTTC.